These T cell receptor beta chains were read from a single sample in a study of vaccination and CD4 T cells after COVID-19. These receptors have no identified antigens. MiXCR, applied by TCRdb to the PCR reads, yields one record per CDR3 protein. The repertoire includes about 20,000 distinct CDR3 sequences, around half of them detected once, and around 5.9% sits in the top ten. What was sequenced was CD4+ T cells from blood, cultured in vitro. All receptors come from a human donor who had recovered from COVID-19. Each CDR3 is given with its conserved first and last residue. A D gene is named only where the DNA matches it firmly. Some rows have no size entry. The others give once, few or many, or a class for an expanded clone.

J gene: TRBJ1-5
clone size: -
D gene: -
V gene: TRBV6-1
CDR3 DNA: TGTGCCAGCAGGAAACAGGGTACCGGTCAGCCCCAGCATTTT
CDR3 protein: CASRKQGTGQPQHF

J gene: TRBJ1-2
clone size: -
D gene: -
V gene: TRBV30
CDR3 DNA: TGTGCCTGGGGGGAAGACTATGGCTACACCTTC
CDR3 protein: CAWGEDYGYTF

J gene: TRBJ2-7
clone size: few
D gene: -
V gene: TRBV12-3/TRBV12-4
CDR3 DNA: TGTGCCAGCAGTTTTCGTCGCAGGCCAAGCGAGCAGTACTTC
CDR3 protein: CASSFRRRPSEQYF

J gene: TRBJ1-5
clone size: -
D gene: -
V gene: TRBV12-3/TRBV12-4
CDR3 DNA: TGTGCCAGCAGTTTAGGTGGCAGCCGAAGCAATCAGCCCCAGCATTTT
CDR3 protein: CASSLGGSRSNQPQHF

J gene: TRBJ2-3
clone size: few
D gene: -
V gene: TRBV14
CDR3 DNA: TGTGCCAGCAGCCCGACTACCAGCACAGATACGCAGTATTTT
CDR3 protein: CASSPTTSTDTQYF

J gene: TRBJ2-4
clone size: -
D gene: TRBD2
V gene: TRBV7-9
CDR3 DNA: TGTGCCAGCAGCTTAGTTGACGCGGGAGTGGGGCACTTC
CDR3 protein: CASSLVDAGVGHF

J gene: TRBJ2-3
clone size: -
D gene: -
V gene: TRBV24-1
CDR3 DNA: TGTGCCACCAGGTTGGCAAATACGCAGTATTTT
CDR3 protein: CATRLANTQYF

J gene: TRBJ1-1
clone size: -
D gene: -
V gene: TRBV6-1
CDR3 DNA: TGTGCCAGCAGCAGCCTGACACAGCGGGGAGGTGTTCGGTACACTGAAGCTTTCTTT
CDR3 protein: CASSSLTQRGGVRYTEAFF

J gene: TRBJ2-2
clone size: -
D gene: TRBD2
V gene: TRBV10-3
CDR3 DNA: TGTGCCATCAGTGACTCGGGACTAGCGGGAGGCGGCACCGGGGAGCTGTTTTTT
CDR3 protein: CAISDSGLAGGGTGELFF

J gene: TRBJ2-7
clone size: -
D gene: -
V gene: TRBV21-1
CDR3 DNA: TGTGCCAGCAACCGACTAGCGGGAGGTTACGAGCAGTACTTC
CDR3 protein: CASNRLAGGYEQYF

J gene: TRBJ1-2
clone size: few
D gene: -
V gene: TRBV6-1
CDR3 DNA: TGTGCCAGCCGCGAATCAGTAAACTATGGCTACACCTTC
CDR3 protein: CASRESVNYGYTF

J gene: TRBJ1-5
clone size: few
D gene: -
V gene: TRBV7-2
CDR3 DNA: TGTGCCAGCAGCTTAGTCCTACATTATCAGCCCCAGCATTTT
CDR3 protein: CASSLVLHYQPQHF

J gene: TRBJ1-2
clone size: few
D gene: TRBD1
V gene: TRBV12-3/TRBV12-4
CDR3 DNA: TGTGCCAGCAGGATACAGGGGGCGGGAGGCTACACCTTC
CDR3 protein: CASRIQGAGGYTF

J gene: TRBJ2-3
clone size: -
D gene: TRBD2
V gene: TRBV11-3
CDR3 DNA: TGTGCCAGCAGCTTCCTTAGCGGGAGGACAGATACGCAGTATTTT
CDR3 protein: CASSFLSGRTDTQYF

J gene: TRBJ1-2
clone size: -
D gene: -
V gene: TRBV11-2
CDR3 DNA: TGTGCCAGCAGCTCGCTACAGGGAAACTATGGCTACACCTTC
CDR3 protein: CASSSLQGNYGYTF

J gene: TRBJ1-5
clone size: -
D gene: TRBD1
V gene: TRBV12-3/TRBV12-4
CDR3 DNA: TGTGCCAGCAGGGCGCAGGGGGATCAGCCCCAGCATTTT
CDR3 protein: CASRAQGDQPQHF

J gene: TRBJ1-5
clone size: few
D gene: -
V gene: TRBV15
CDR3 DNA: TGTGCCACCAGCAGCACCGAAACCAATCAGCCCCAGCATTTT
CDR3 protein: CATSSTETNQPQHF

J gene: TRBJ1-3
clone size: -
D gene: -
V gene: TRBV7-3
CDR3 DNA: TGTGCCAGCACCTTGGGGGAAGGGACGGGAAACACCATATATTTT
CDR3 protein: CASTLGEGTGNTIYF

J gene: TRBJ1-5
clone size: -
D gene: -
V gene: TRBV15
CDR3 DNA: TGTGCCACCAGCAGAGACAGACAGAGCAATCAGCCCCAGCATTTT
CDR3 protein: CATSRDRQSNQPQHF

J gene: TRBJ2-5
clone size: -
D gene: -
V gene: TRBV29-1
CDR3 DNA: TGCAGCGTTGAAAGGTGGGGCGGACGAGAGACCCAGTACTTC
CDR3 protein: CSVERWGGRETQYF

J gene: TRBJ1-5
clone size: few
D gene: -
V gene: TRBV20-1
CDR3 DNA: TGCAGTGCCCTGGCTGGTCGGGTTAATCAGCCCCAGCATTTT
CDR3 protein: CSALAGRVNQPQHF

J gene: TRBJ2-1
clone size: few
D gene: -
V gene: TRBV12-3/TRBV12-4
CDR3 DNA: TGTGCCAGCAGTTTGGGAGGTGTCAATGAGCAGTTCTTC
CDR3 protein: CASSLGGVNEQFF

J gene: TRBJ2-2
clone size: -
D gene: -
V gene: TRBV7-6
CDR3 DNA: TGTGCCAGCAGCCCCGCGTCAGGAACCGGGGAGCTGTTTTTT
CDR3 protein: CASSPASGTGELFF

J gene: TRBJ1-6
clone size: once
D gene: -
V gene: TRBV12-3/TRBV12-4
CDR3 DNA: TGTGCCAGCAGTCCCCCCAGGGCCGTTTCACCCCTCCACTTT
CDR3 protein: CASSPPRAVSPLHF

J gene: TRBJ1-2
clone size: -
D gene: -
V gene: TRBV11-1
CDR3 DNA: TGTGCCAGCAGCTCCTCTGATGGCTACACCTTC
CDR3 protein: CASSSSDGYTF

J gene: TRBJ1-5
clone size: few
D gene: -
V gene: TRBV6-2/TRBV6-3
CDR3 DNA: TGTGCCAGCAGTTTCTCTGGGCGCAATCAGCCCCAGCATTTT
CDR3 protein: CASSFSGRNQPQHF

J gene: TRBJ2-2
clone size: few
D gene: TRBD2
V gene: TRBV6-2/TRBV6-3
CDR3 DNA: TGTGCCAGCCGATGGGCGGGAGTGGCCGGGGAGCTGTTTTTT
CDR3 protein: CASRWAGVAGELFF

J gene: TRBJ1-2
clone size: -
D gene: -
V gene: TRBV20-1
CDR3 DNA: TGCAGTGCTAGTAATCGGAATGGCTACACCTTC
CDR3 protein: CSASNRNGYTF

J gene: TRBJ1-1
clone size: -
D gene: -
V gene: TRBV2
CDR3 DNA: TGTGCCAGCAGTGAAAGGAGGGGTGGCACTGAAGCTTTCTTT
CDR3 protein: CASSERRGGTEAFF

J gene: TRBJ2-7
clone size: -
D gene: -
V gene: TRBV10-3
CDR3 DNA: TGTGCCGCAGGAGAACACAGGGCGAGCTCCTACGAGCAGTACTTC
CDR3 protein: CAAGEHRASSYEQYF

J gene: TRBJ2-5
clone size: -
D gene: -
V gene: TRBV6-5
CDR3 DNA: TGTGCCAGCAGTTACGCTACTAGGGGAGAGACCCAGTACTTC
CDR3 protein: CASSYATRGETQYF

J gene: TRBJ1-5
clone size: few
D gene: -
V gene: TRBV30
CDR3 DNA: TGTGCCTGGAGTAAAGAAACTTCTAAGCCCCAGCATTTT
CDR3 protein: CAWSKETSKPQHF

J gene: TRBJ1-1
clone size: few
D gene: -
V gene: TRBV15
CDR3 DNA: TGTGCCACCAGCAGAGATACGGGGGGCCTCTTTGAAGCTTTCTTT
CDR3 protein: CATSRDTGGLFEAFF

J gene: TRBJ1-1
clone size: -
D gene: -
V gene: TRBV24-1
CDR3 DNA: TGTGCCACCAGTGACCATTTACATCCAGGGACCGAAGCTTTCTTT
CDR3 protein: CATSDHLHPGTEAFF

J gene: TRBJ2-1
clone size: -
D gene: -
V gene: TRBV10-1
CDR3 DNA: TGCGCCAGCAGTGAGGGACCGTCGACCTACAATGAGCAGTTCTTC
CDR3 protein: CASSEGPSTYNEQFF

J gene: TRBJ1-2
clone size: -
D gene: -
V gene: TRBV19
CDR3 DNA: TGTGCCAGTAGTGTATGGGGGGCCAGTTATGGCTACACCTTC
CDR3 protein: CASSVWGASYGYTF

J gene: TRBJ2-5
clone size: once
D gene: TRBD2
V gene: TRBV14
CDR3 DNA: TGTGCCAGCAGCCCCCTGGGACTAGCGTTCCAAGAGACCCAGTACTTC
CDR3 protein: CASSPLGLAFQETQYF

J gene: TRBJ2-7
clone size: few
D gene: -
V gene: TRBV15
CDR3 DNA: TGTGCCACCAGCAGAGATCCAAGATACGAGCAGTACTTC
CDR3 protein: CATSRDPRYEQYF

J gene: TRBJ2-1
clone size: few
D gene: -
V gene: TRBV24-1
CDR3 DNA: TGTGCCACCAGTGATTTAGGCACCGCCGGGGCCAATGAGCAGTTCTTC
CDR3 protein: CATSDLGTAGANEQFF

J gene: TRBJ1-2
clone size: -
D gene: TRBD1
V gene: TRBV5-1
CDR3 DNA: TGCGCCAGCAGCTTGCGGACAGGGGTCGTCTTC
CDR3 protein: CASSLRTGVVF

J gene: TRBJ1-5
clone size: few
D gene: -
V gene: TRBV29-1
CDR3 DNA: TGCAGCGTTGAAGTTGATACCGGAGTGGATCAGCCCCAGCATTTT
CDR3 protein: CSVEVDTGVDQPQHF

J gene: TRBJ1-2
clone size: -
D gene: -
V gene: TRBV7-2
CDR3 DNA: TGTGCCAGCAGCCGGGGAGGGGTAGCTAACTATGGCTACACCTTC
CDR3 protein: CASSRGGVANYGYTF

J gene: TRBJ1-1
clone size: few
D gene: TRBD1
V gene: TRBV20-1
CDR3 DNA: TGCAGTGCTCCCGGGACAGGGGTCTTGTTCACTGAAGCTTTCTTT
CDR3 protein: CSAPGTGVLFTEAFF

J gene: TRBJ1-5
clone size: few
D gene: -
V gene: TRBV20-1
CDR3 DNA: TGCAGTGCTAGCCCCAATCAGCCCCAGCATTTT
CDR3 protein: CSASPNQPQHF

J gene: TRBJ2-5
clone size: once
D gene: TRBD2
V gene: TRBV6-2/TRBV6-3
CDR3 DNA: TGTGCCAGCAGTTACGAAAGCGGGAGGCTAGAGACCCAGTACTTC
CDR3 protein: CASSYESGRLETQYF

J gene: TRBJ2-7
clone size: -
D gene: -
V gene: TRBV5-1
CDR3 DNA: TGCGCCAGCAGCTTGGAAGTAGGCGAGCAGTACTTC
CDR3 protein: CASSLEVGEQYF

J gene: TRBJ2-3
clone size: -
D gene: -
V gene: TRBV24-1
CDR3 DNA: TGTGCCACCAGTTGGGGGGTTCACACAGATACGCAGTATTTT
CDR3 protein: CATSWGVHTDTQYF

J gene: TRBJ2-3
clone size: -
D gene: TRBD2
V gene: TRBV20-1
CDR3 DNA: TGCAGTGCTAGGGGACTAGCGGGAGCCCTCACAGATACGCAGTATTTT
CDR3 protein: CSARGLAGALTDTQYF

J gene: TRBJ2-4
clone size: -
D gene: -
V gene: TRBV20-1
CDR3 DNA: TGCAGTGTTTGGACATTTGGAACCAAAAACATTCAGTACTTC
CDR3 protein: CSVWTFGTKNIQYF